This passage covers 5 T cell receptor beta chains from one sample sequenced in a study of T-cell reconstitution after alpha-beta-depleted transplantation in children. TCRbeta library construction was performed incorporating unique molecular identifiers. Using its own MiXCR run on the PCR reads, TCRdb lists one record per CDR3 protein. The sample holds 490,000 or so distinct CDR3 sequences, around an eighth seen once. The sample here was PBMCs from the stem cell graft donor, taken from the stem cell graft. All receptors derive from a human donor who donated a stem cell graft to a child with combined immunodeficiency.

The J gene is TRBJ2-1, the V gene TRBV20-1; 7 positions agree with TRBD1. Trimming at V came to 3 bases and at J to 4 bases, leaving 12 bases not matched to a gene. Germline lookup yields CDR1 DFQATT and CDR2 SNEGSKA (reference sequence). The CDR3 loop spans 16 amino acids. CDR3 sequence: CSARPNAGTVYNEQFF. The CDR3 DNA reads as TGCAGTGCTAGGCCCAACGCCGGGACAGTATACAATGAGCAGTTCTTC.

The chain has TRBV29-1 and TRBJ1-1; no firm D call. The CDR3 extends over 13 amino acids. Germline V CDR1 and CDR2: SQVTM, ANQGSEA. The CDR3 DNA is TGCATCATCTCGCCCGTTTCGAACACTGAAGCTTTCTTT. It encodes CIISPVSNTEAFF.

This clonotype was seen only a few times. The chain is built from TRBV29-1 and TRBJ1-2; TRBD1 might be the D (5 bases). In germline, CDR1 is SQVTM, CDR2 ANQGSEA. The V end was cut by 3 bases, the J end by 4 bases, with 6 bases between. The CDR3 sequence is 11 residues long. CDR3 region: CSVEDIYGYTF. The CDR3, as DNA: TGCAGCGTTGAGGACATCTATGGCTACACCTTC.

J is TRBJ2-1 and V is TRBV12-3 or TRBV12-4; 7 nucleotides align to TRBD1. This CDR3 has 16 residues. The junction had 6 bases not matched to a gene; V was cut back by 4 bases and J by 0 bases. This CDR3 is CASSYQGVRSYNEQFF. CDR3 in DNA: TGTGCCAGCAGTTACCAGGGGGTTCGCTCCTACAATGAGCAGTTCTTC.

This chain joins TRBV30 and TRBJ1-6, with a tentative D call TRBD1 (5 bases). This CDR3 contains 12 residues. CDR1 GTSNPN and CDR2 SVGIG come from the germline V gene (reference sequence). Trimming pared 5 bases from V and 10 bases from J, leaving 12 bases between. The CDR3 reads CAWDLQESPLHF. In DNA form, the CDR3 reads TGTGCCTGGGACCTACAGGAATCACCCCTCCACTTT. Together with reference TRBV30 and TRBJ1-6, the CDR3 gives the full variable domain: SQTIHQWPATLVQPVGSPLSLECTVEGTSNPNLYWYRQAAGRGLQLLFYSVGIGQISSEVPQNLSASRPQDRQFILSSKKLLLSDSGFYLCAWDLQESPLHFGNGTRLTVT.